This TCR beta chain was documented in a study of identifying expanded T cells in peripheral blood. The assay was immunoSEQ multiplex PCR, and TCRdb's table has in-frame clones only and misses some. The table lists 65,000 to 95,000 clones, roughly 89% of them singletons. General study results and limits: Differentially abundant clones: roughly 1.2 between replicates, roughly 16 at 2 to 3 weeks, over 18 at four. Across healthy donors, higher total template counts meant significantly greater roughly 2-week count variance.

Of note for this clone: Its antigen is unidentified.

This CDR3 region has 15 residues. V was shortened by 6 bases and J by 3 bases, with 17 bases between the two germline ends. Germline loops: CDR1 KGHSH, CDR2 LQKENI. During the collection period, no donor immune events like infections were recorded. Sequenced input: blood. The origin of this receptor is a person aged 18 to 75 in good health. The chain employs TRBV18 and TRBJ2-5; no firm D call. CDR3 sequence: CASSTTWIGEETQYF. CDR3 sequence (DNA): TGTGCCAGCTCCACCACGTGGATAGGCGAAGAGACCCAGTACTTC. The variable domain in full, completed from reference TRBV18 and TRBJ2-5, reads NAGVMQNPRHLVRRRGQEARLRCSPMKGHSHVYWYRQLPEEGLKFMVYLQKENIIDESGMPKERFSAEFPKEGPSILRIQQVVRGDSAAYFCASSTTWIGEETQYFGPGTRLLVL.